Each of the 9 T cell receptor beta chains below was sequenced from the same sample in a study of cytomegalovirus exposure and HLA in healthy donors. This PCR relied on a set of 60 Vbeta primers and 13 Jbeta primers. The repertoire was sequenced with immunoSEQ multiplex PCR; TCRdb's copy has only in-frame clones and lacks some. The sample lists 85,000 to 120,000 clones, roughly 83% occurring once. Source material: PBMCs. The receptors shown here come from a man aged 40-55 years in good health and CMV-seronegative.

About this clone itself: One end of the junction varies from germline; a read error may be responsible. This chain connects TRBV7-9 to TRBJ1-2, with D unclear. In germline, CDR1 is SEHNR, CDR2 FQNEAQ (reference sequence). The CDR3 extends over 14 amino acids. CDR3 coding DNA: TGTTCCAGCAGCTTAGAGGGCCGGGATTGGGGCTACACCTTC. Its protein product is CSSSLEGRDWGYTF.

The chain has TRBV5-4 and TRBJ1-1; 8 nucleotides line up with TRBD1. The CDR3 is 15 residues long. The germline CDR1 and CDR2 sequences are SGHNT and YYREEE (reference sequence). J gave up 0 bases and V 3 bases, and 4 bases lay outside the gene matches. The DNA of the CDR3 is TGTGCCAGCAGCTCCCCGACAGGGGTGAACACTGAAGCTTTCTTT. It yields the protein CASSSPTGVNTEAFF.

This clone appeared a single time. The chain combines TRBV10-3 with TRBJ1-2; D gene unclear. The CDR3 runs 12 residues. CDR1 is ENHRY, CDR2 SYGVKD, per germline. V gave up 5 bases and J gave up 8 bases, with 12 bases separating them. The CDR3 protein is CAISLGEVGYTF. CDR3 bases: TGTGCCATCAGTCTCGGGGAAGTCGGCTACACCTTC.

CDR3 amino acids: CATPGTGMAEAFF. For the CDR3, the DNA is TGTGCCACCCCCGGGACAGGTATGGCTGAAGCTTTCTTT. The V and J genes are TRBV28 and TRBJ1-1, with 8 positions matching TRBD1. This CDR3 contains 13 residues. Germline CDR1 is MDHEN and CDR2 is SYDVKM. V lost 10 bases, J lost 6 bases, and 10 bases stayed unmatched.

The V and J genes are TRBV11-3 and TRBJ2-1, with D unclear. CDR3 length: 15 amino acids. V dropped 2 bases and J dropped 0 bases, with 8 bases sitting between them. Germline V gives CDR1 SGHNT, CDR2 YENEEA. The CDR3 region is CASSLRPSSYNEQFF. The CDR3 DNA is TGTGCCAGCAGCTTAAGGCCTAGCTCCTACAATGAGCAGTTCTTC.

Concerning this clone: An end of the junction differs from the germline gene, which may be a read error. The V and J genes are TRBV5-1 and TRBJ1-2; tentative D call: TRBD1 (6 bases). This CDR3 comprises 13 residues. From germline, CDR1 is SGHRS and CDR2 YFSETQ. The CDR3 DNA is TGTGCCAGCATCAGGGGTTATGGGTATGGCTACACCTTC. This translates into CASIRGYGYGYTF.

V gene TRBV19 combines with J gene TRBJ2-7; TRBD1 matches at 10 bases. Trimming removed 2 bases from V and 2 bases from J; junction bases left unmatched: 6. The germline CDR1 and CDR2 sequences are LNHDA and SQIVND (reference sequence). The CDR3 covers 16 residues. CDR3 amino acids: CASSISFGQGAYEQYF. The CDR3 bases are TGTGCCAGTAGTATAAGTTTCGGACAGGGGGCCTACGAGCAGTACTTC.

This chain uses TRBV4-1 with TRBJ2-1; D gene uncertain. V lost 0 bases to trimming and J lost 4 bases, with 7 bases between them. The CDR3 covers 14 residues. The V gene's germline CDR1 is MGHRA and CDR2 YSYEKL. CDR3 loop: CASSQDPYYNEQFF. As DNA, the CDR3 is TGCGCCAGCAGCCAAGATCCCTATTACAATGAGCAGTTCTTC.

This chain connects TRBV7-9 to TRBJ2-3; TRBD2 matches 11 bases. Germline CDR1 SEHNR, CDR2 FQNEAQ (reference sequence). The CDR3 runs to 19 residues. With 5 bases clipped from V and 3 bases from J, the junction kept 16 bases outside the gene matches. DNA of the CDR3: TGTGCCAGCAGCCCCCCCACTAGCGGGGGCCTAGGCAGTACAGATACGCAGTATTTT. Translating gives CASSPPTSGGLGSTDTQYF.